Detailed here is one T cell receptor beta chain. Its antigen is unidentified. The data derive from a study of human T cells and chemical hapten exposure. Study findings and constraints: It should be noted that donors had alopecia, so their immune response may differ from healthy people's.

Time point: pre-sensitization, week 0. Treatment reported: therapeutic diphenylcyclopropenone sensitization with weekly scalp DPC. TCRdb recomputed calls from the RACE reads with MiXCR, one row per CDR3 protein. The table records about 98,000 distinct CDR3 sequences, 10% to 14% of them present only once. The source of this sequence is an older woman with alopecia areata. Some clones in this sample may be carry-over from other donors' samples. The sequencing used whole blood, collected in connection with sensitization to the hapten diphenylcyclopropenone (DPC).

CDR3 residues: CASGSGQGFETQYF. DNA for the CDR3: TGTGCTAGTGGCTCGGGACAGGGTTTCGAGACCCAGTACTTC. V gene TRBV12-5 combines with J gene TRBJ2-5; the match to TRBD1 covers 9 bases. Unmatched junction bases numbered 7, after V lost 6 bases and J lost 5 bases. This CDR3 spans 14 amino acids. CDR1 is LGHNT and CDR2 is FRNRAP in the germline V gene.